One sample yielded the 25 T cell receptor beta chains listed below, sequenced in a study of blood T cell repertoires in COVID-19. TCRdb's copy holds only in-frame clones and misses some; the assay was immunoSEQ multiplex PCR. This sample carries about 520,000 clones, 70% to 90% of them seen once, and the ten largest clones take more than 3%. Material for sequencing was peripheral blood. The source is a human donor in a cohort sampled during active COVID-19.

V gene TRBV28 combines with J gene TRBJ1-2; possible D gene TRBD1, 5 bases. This CDR3 comprises 15 residues. Germline loops: CDR1 MDHEN, CDR2 SYDVKM. The V end lost 7 bases, the J end lost 6 bases, and 21 bases lay between the germline ends. CDR3 region: CASTQLPGGADGYTF. As DNA, the CDR3 is TGTGCCAGCACCCAACTCCCCGGTGGGGCTGATGGCTACACCTTC.

This rearrangement joins TRBV11-2 to TRBJ2-2; TRBD2 aligns across 10 bases. V was clipped by 3 bases and J by 7 bases; unmatched bases: 8. Germline V CDR1 and CDR2: SGHAT, FQNNGV. CDR3 length: 16 residues. CDR3 residues: CASSFVAGGRGGELFF. DNA for the CDR3: TGTGCCAGCAGCTTCGTAGCGGGAGGCCGGGGCGGGGAGCTGTTTTTT.

The genes are TRBV7-2 and TRBJ2-6, with 7 bases that match TRBD1. Germline loops: CDR1 SGHTA, CDR2 FQGNSA. CDR3 length: 16 residues. J gave up 0 bases and V 5 bases, and 4 bases lay outside the gene matches. This chain's CDR3 is CASSPDRRSGANVLTF. DNA for the CDR3: TGTGCCAGCAGCCCGGACAGGCGCTCTGGGGCCAACGTCCTGACTTTC.

This sequence joins TRBV5-1 and TRBJ2-1; possibly TRBD2 for D (5 bases). The ends were cut back, 1 base at V and 1 base at J, with 9 bases in the middle. The CDR3 totals 15 residues. The germline V gene has CDR1 SGHRS and CDR2 YFSETQ. The CDR3 spells CASSLRERSYNEQFF. The CDR3 nucleotides are TGCGCCAGCAGCTTGAGGGAGAGGTCCTACAATGAGCAGTTCTTC. The variable domain in full, completed from reference TRBV5-1 and TRBJ2-1, reads KAGVTQTPRYLIKTRGQQVTLSCSPISGHRSVSWYQQTPGQGLQFLFEYFSETQRNKGNFPGRFSGRQFSNSRSEMNVSTLELGDSALYLCASSLRERSYNEQFFGPGTRLTVL.

The rearrangement links TRBV5-1 to TRBJ2-1; 14 positions agree with TRBD2. Germline values: CDR1 SGHRS, CDR2 YFSETQ. The ends lost 5 bases at V and 8 bases at J; junction bases unmatched: 9. The CDR3 is 16 amino acids. The CDR3 protein is CASRLLPGLAGDEQFF. CDR3 nucleotides: TGCGCCAGCAGGTTACTTCCGGGACTAGCGGGAGATGAGCAGTTCTTC.

The genes are TRBV2 and TRBJ1-1; the D is unclear. There are 13 residues in the CDR3. Germline V gene lookup returns CDR1 SNHLY and CDR2 FYNNEI. The V end lost 5 bases, the J end lost 3 bases, and 10 bases lay between the germline ends. CDR3 DNA: TGTGCCAGCAGTCCCGGTAGTGACACTGAAGCTTTCTTT. This sequence encodes CASSPGSDTEAFF.

The V call is TRBV15, the J call TRBJ2-1; no firm D call. Germline assignment: CDR1 LNHNV and CDR2 YYDKDF (reference sequence). The CDR3 has 14 amino acids. Trimming left V 8 bases short and J 0 bases short, with 11 bases between. CDR3 DNA: TGTGCCACCTTGGCAGGTGGCTCCTACAATGAGCAGTTCTTC. Encoded protein: CATLAGGSYNEQFF.

V usage is TRBV7-2 and J usage is TRBJ2-5, with 7 bases aligning to TRBD2. V shed 3 bases and J 5 bases; nucleotides not matched to a gene: 18. The germline CDR1 and CDR2 sequences are SGHTA and FQGNSA. The CDR3 length is 18 residues. For the CDR3, the DNA is TGTGCCAGCAGCTTGGCCAGTCAGCTGGCGGGAGTGTCTGAGACCCAGTACTTC. Translated: CASSLASQLAGVSETQYF.

The rearrangement uses TRBV5-1 and TRBJ2-6; D is unresolved. Germline-derived CDR1 and CDR2 are SGHRS and YFSETQ. Trimming took off 0 bases at V and 4 bases at J, with 8 bases between the two ends. This CDR3 comprises 15 residues. CDR3 bases: TGCGCCAGCAGCTTGGGAGGAGACGGGGCCAACGTCCTGACTTTC. It encodes CASSLGGDGANVLTF.

Turning to this clone: Other DNA sequences within the sample encode an identical CDR3. This sequence joins TRBV5-1 and TRBJ2-7; D gene ambiguous. Germline loops: CDR1 SGHRS, CDR2 YFSETQ. Trimming shortened V by 0 bases and J by 2 bases, and 6 bases separated the two germline ends. This CDR3 has 13 amino acids. This CDR3 reads CASSLDSPYEQYF. The CDR3 coding sequence is TGCGCCAGCAGCTTGGATAGTCCCTACGAGCAGTACTTC.

The chain joins TRBV28 to TRBJ1-2; TRBD1 matches at 9 bases. Per the germline V gene, CDR1 is MDHEN and CDR2 is SYDVKM. CDR3 length: 14 amino acids. The trim removed 6 bases at V and 2 bases at J, leaving 4 bases unmatched. CDR3 DNA sequence: TGTGCCAGCAGCCGACAGGGGGGGAACTATGGCTACACCTTC. As protein: CASSRQGGNYGYTF.

V gene TRBV14 combines with J gene TRBJ2-1; TRBD1 aligns across 8 bases. The CDR3 is made up of 18 amino acids. V was pared by 1 base and J by 4 bases, with 12 bases of the junction left unmatched. Germline V gives CDR1 SGHDN, CDR2 FVKESK. The CDR3 protein is CASSQGGARTGSYNEQFF. The CDR3 region has the DNA TGTGCCAGCAGCCAAGGGGGCGCCAGGACAGGGAGTTACAATGAGCAGTTCTTC. Full variable domain (missing parts from reference TRBV14 and TRBJ2-1): EAGVTQFPSHSVIEKGQTVTLRCDPISGHDNLYWYRRVMGKEIKFLLHFVKESKQDESGMPNNRFLAERTGGTYSTLKVQPAELEDSGVYFCASSQGGARTGSYNEQFFGPGTRLTVL.

This clone has only a few counts. The V and J genes are TRBV24-1 and TRBJ2-1; 8 bases are shared with TRBD1. CDR1 and CDR2 (germline): KGHDR, SFDVKD. This CDR3 comprises 17 residues. J gave up 9 bases and V 2 bases, and 14 bases lay outside the gene matches. The CDR3 region is CATSDSGQGLLWSEQFF. The CDR3 DNA reads as TGTGCCACCAGTGATTCCGGACAGGGCCTTCTTTGGAGTGAGCAGTTCTTC.

The chain has TRBV4-2 and TRBJ2-1; 9 bases line up with TRBD2. CDR1 is LGHNA and CDR2 is YNFKEQ in the germline V gene. The junction had 12 bases not matched to a gene; V was cut back by 4 bases and J by 8 bases. This CDR3 region has 16 residues. The DNA of the CDR3 is TGTGCCAGCAGCCCCCTGACTAGCGGTTTATTCTATGAGCAGTTCTTC. It is translated as CASSPLTSGLFYEQFF.

This chain connects TRBV28 to TRBJ1-1; 7 bases agree with TRBD1. The CDR3 is made up of 14 amino acids. V was pared by 2 bases and J by 0 bases, with 0 bases of the junction left unmatched. The germline CDR1 and CDR2 sequences are MDHEN and SYDVKM. CDR3 sequence reads: CASSLGQVNTEAFF. DNA of the CDR3: TGTGCCAGCAGTTTAGGACAGGTGAACACTGAAGCTTTCTTT.

CDR3 bases: TGTGCCAGCTCACCTACTAGCGGACCCTTCAATGAGCAGTTCTTC. Protein sequence: CASSPTSGPFNEQFF. The chain links TRBV18 to TRBJ2-1, with 8 bases fitting TRBD2. Germline CDR1 reads KGHSH; CDR2 reads LQKENI. The CDR3 has 15 amino acids. V dropped 3 bases and J dropped 6; count of bases not matched to a gene: 7.

The genes are TRBV21-1 and TRBJ1-1. TRBV21-1 represents a pseudogene. This CDR3 contains 18 residues. CDR3 in amino acids: CASSACRTEGLKNTEAFF. As DNA, the CDR3 is TGTGCCAGCAGCGCCTGTAGAACTGAGGGACTAAAGAACACTGAAGCTTTCTTT.

The chain carries TRBV28 and TRBJ1-1; the D is unclear. V was pared by 4 bases and J by 7 bases, with 7 bases between. The CDR3 loop spans 11 amino acids. CDR1 is MDHEN, CDR2 SYDVKM, per germline. The DNA of the CDR3 is TGTGCCAGCAGTTCCCCGTATGAAGCTTTCTTT. This encodes CASSSPYEAFF.

V gene TRBV19 combines with J gene TRBJ1-5; 9 nucleotides align to TRBD1. Germline V CDR1 and CDR2: LNHDA, SQIVND (reference sequence). V was pared by 3 bases and J by 4 bases, with 10 bases of the junction left unmatched. The CDR3 runs to 17 residues. Here the CDR3 DNA reads TGTGCCAGTAGTATGGGAAGGACAGGGGCTTTAAATCAGCCCCAGCATTTT. It is translated as CASSMGRTGALNQPQHF. The full variable domain, completed using reference TRBV19 and TRBJ1-5, is DGGITQSPKYLFRKEGQNVTLSCEQNLNHDAMYWYRQDPGQGLRLIYYSQIVNDFQKGDIAEGYSVSREKKESFPLTVTSAQKNPTAFYLCASSMGRTGALNQPQHFGDGTRLSIL.

This chain links TRBV30 with TRBJ1-2; D may be TRBD1 (6 bases). This CDR3 is built from 13 residues. Trimming cost V 3 bases and J 7 bases, with 15 bases left between them. Germline CDR1 and CDR2: GTSNPN and SVGIG (reference sequence). CDR3 DNA sequence: TGTGCCTGGAGAGGGGGAACGGGCAGTGGCTACACCTTC. Protein: CAWRGGTGSGYTF.

CDR3 sequence reads: CASSLDGGKANEQFF. CDR3 bases: TGTGCCAGCAGCTTGGATGGCGGGAAGGCCAATGAGCAGTTCTTC. The chain joins TRBV5-4 to TRBJ2-1; weak D call: TRBD2 (6 bases). The germline V gene has CDR1 SGHNT and CDR2 YYREEE (reference sequence). This CDR3 contains 15 residues. Deletions cut 0 bases from V and 6 bases from J, with 13 bases between.

This chain links TRBV7-2 with TRBJ2-1; D is perhaps TRBD1 (7 bases). The CDR3 length is 14 residues. The germline V gene has CDR1 SGHTA and CDR2 FQGNSA. Trimming stripped 4 bases from V and 7 bases from J, with 14 bases between. The CDR3 nucleotides are TGTGCCAGCAGCTCCCCAGGGGGGTGGAATGAGCAGTTCTTC. Translation: CASSSPGGWNEQFF. Filled out from reference TRBV7-2 and TRBJ2-1, the complete variable domain reads GAGVSQSPSNKVTEKGKDVELRCDPISGHTALYWYRQSLGQGLEFLIYFQGNSAPDKSGLPSDRFSAERTGGSVSTLTIQRTQQEDSAVYLCASSSPGGWNEQFFGPGTRLTVL.

This clone was detected a few times. The rearrangement joins TRBV28 to TRBJ1-3, with TRBD1 matching over 11 bases. Trimming cost V 4 bases and J 8 bases; bases outside gene matches: 13. The germline CDR1 and CDR2 sequences are MDHEN and SYDVKM. This CDR3 is 17 amino acids long. CDR3 bases: TGTGCCAGCAGTTCCACATGGACAGGGGGCCCAGGGCACACCATATATTTT. Amino acids: CASSSTWTGGPGHTIYF.

The J gene is TRBJ1-1, the V gene TRBV18; 9 nucleotides match TRBD1. The length of the CDR3 is 14 residues. Germline values: CDR1 KGHSH, CDR2 LQKENI. V lost 5 bases and J lost 12; bases outside the gene matches: 13. CDR3 sequence: CASSSAWTGDRTFF. The CDR3 region has the DNA TGTGCCAGCTCATCAGCCTGGACAGGGGACCGGACTTTCTTT.

The CDR3 nucleotides read TGTGCCAGCAGTTACATTCGGGGAGTCACTGAAGCTTTCTTT. Residues: CASSYIRGVTEAFF. The V call is TRBV6-2 or TRBV6-3, the J call TRBJ1-1; D unresolved. Germline CDR1 reads MNHEY; CDR2 reads SVGEGT. V was pared by 2 bases and J by 4 bases, with 11 bases between. This CDR3 spans 14 amino acids.